This TCR beta chain was retrieved from a study of T cells in Graves' hyperthyroidism and ophthalmopathy. Amplified regions were TCR beta CDR3 sequences from RNA transcripts. Primed by the HTBI set, a first-round RT-PCR was run on the TCR CDR3. TCRdb passed the multiplex PCR reads through MiXCR, listing each CDR3 protein once. The repertoire has 350,000 or so distinct CDR3 sequences, around 18% of them found once; the top ten carry roughly a sixth. In this sample, this clonotype turned up many times. It was 8.5 to 10 ml of fresh peripheral blood that supplied the PBMCs. Germline V gene sequence: CDR1 DFQATT, CDR2 SNEGSKA (reference sequence). The length of the CDR3 is 12 residues. Trimming shortened V by 5 bases and J by 3 bases, and 11 bases separated the two germline ends.

Material: blood. This receptor was taken from a woman between 40 and 55 years old with Graves' ophthalmopathy. This sequence joins TRBV20-1 and TRBJ2-7, with D possibly TRBD1 on 5 matching bases. The CDR3 sequence: CSADDRGYEQYF. The CDR3 DNA sequence: TGCAGTGCTGATGACAGAGGCTACGAGCAGTACTTC.